This T cell receptor (beta chain) was sequenced for a study of T cell repertoires in cytomegalovirus infection. Study background: Public TCR beta signatures indicated both CMV infection and matching HLA type. General study findings and limits: Totalled public TCR beta family frequency picked out people who carried CMV plus the relevant HLA. HLA-C-restricted CMV-specific TCR beta clonotypes were dominant in the ex vivo response.

CDR3 length: 15 amino acids. CDR1 and CDR2 from the germline V gene are LNHDA and SQIVND (reference sequence). V lost 9 bases to trimming and J lost 8 bases; unmatched junction nucleotides: 12. Each CDR3 protein gets one entry after TCRdb re-called the reads with MiXCR. The sample contains about 490,000 distinct CDR3 sequences, around 27% of which appear only once. This clonotype has only a few counts. Antigen unknown. This receptor was taken from a human donor in good health (CMV status not recorded). Some clones in this sample may be carry-over from other donors' samples. V gene TRBV19 combines with J gene TRBJ2-1, with TRBD2 matching over 11 bases. The sequenced sample consisted of PBMCs. The CDR3 loop reads CASAGIAGGEDEQFF. The CDR3, as DNA: TGTGCCAGCGCTGGCATAGCGGGAGGGGAGGATGAGCAGTTCTTC. The whole variable domain, filled in from reference TRBV19 and TRBJ2-1, reads DGGITQSPKYLFRKEGQNVTLSCEQNLNHDAMYWYRQDPGQGLRLIYYSQIVNDFQKGDIAEGYSVSREKKESFPLTVTSAQKNPTAFYLCASAGIAGGEDEQFFGPGTRLTVL.